The 22 T cell receptor beta chains listed next were all sequenced from one sample in a study of T cells in tuberculosis. Clones were sequenced by immunoSEQ multiplex PCR, and TCRdb holds only the in-frame ones, with some missing. The repertoire holds 55,000 to 70,000 clones, with under 90% as singletons. Thawed, overnight-rested PBMC were stained with GMM-loaded CD1B tetramer, viability dye and anti-CD3, then sorted. The CD1B tetramers carried C32 glucose monomycolate purified from Rhodococcus equi. Sequenced input: CD1b-GMM tetramer-negative cells sorted from PBMCs. The receptors shown here come from an adult woman with latent tuberculosis.

The chain couples TRBV5-1 to TRBJ2-1; 13 positions match TRBD2. The CDR3 has 16 amino acids. CDR1 SGHRS and CDR2 YFSETQ come from the germline V gene. V lost 4 bases, J lost 10 bases, and 11 bases stayed unmatched. The CDR3 nucleotides are TGCGCCAGCAGCGTACTGACTAGCGGGAGGTCGAAAGAGCAGTTCTTC. It encodes CASSVLTSGRSKEQFF.

This sequence joins TRBV11-2 and TRBJ2-5, with D possibly being TRBD1 (6 bases). V gave up 2 bases and J gave up 2 bases, with 18 bases separating them. Per the germline V gene, CDR1 is SGHAT and CDR2 is FQNNGV. This CDR3 contains 17 residues. The CDR3 loop is CASSLPMGWGRQETQYF. The DNA of the CDR3 is TGTGCCAGCAGCTTACCGATGGGATGGGGGCGGCAAGAGACCCAGTACTTC.

The rearrangement links TRBV7-8 to TRBJ2-1, with D maybe TRBD2 (6 bases). V was trimmed by 0 bases and J by 5 bases, leaving 17 bases between them. Germline V CDR1 and CDR2: SGHVS, FQNEAQ. The CDR3 spans 17 residues. The CDR3: CASSLAPLASVHNEQFF. CDR3 coding DNA: TGTGCCAGCAGCTTAGCCCCCCTGGCTAGCGTTCACAATGAGCAGTTCTTC.

CDR3: CASSFGGGGTVRNEQFF. The CDR3 DNA reads as TGTGCCAGCAGCTTTGGGGGTGGCGGGACAGTGCGGAATGAGCAGTTCTTC. The chain recombines TRBV11-2 with TRBJ2-1, with a tentative D call TRBD1 (7 bases). Germline V gene data show CDR1 as SGHAT and CDR2 as FQNNGV. The CDR3 sequence is 17 residues long. V was cut by 3 bases and J by 7 bases, with 22 bases left in between.

V is TRBV5-5 and J is TRBJ2-5; the match to TRBD2 covers 14 bases. The junction had 10 bases not matched to a gene; V was cut back by 4 bases and J by 11 bases. The CDR3 sequence is 15 residues long. Germline CDR1 is SGHKS and CDR2 is YYEKEE (reference sequence). CDR3 in DNA: TGTGCCAGCAGCGAAGGGACTAGCGGGGGATTTACTCAGTACTTC. It translates to CASSEGTSGGFTQYF. The variable domain in full, with the rest retrieved from reference TRBV5-5 and TRBJ2-5, is DAGVTQSPTHLIKTRGQQVTLRCSPISGHKSVSWYQQVLGQGPQFIFQYYEKEERGRGNFPDRFSARQFPNYSSELNVNALLLGDSALYLCASSEGTSGGFTQYFGPGTRLLVL.

This chain joins TRBV27 and TRBJ1-5; D is unclear. V gave up 2 bases and J gave up 2 bases, with 7 bases separating them. The CDR3 runs 14 residues. Germline V lookup: CDR1 MNHEY, CDR2 SMNVEV (reference sequence). The CDR3 region has the DNA TGTGCCAGCAGTTTAAGAACGGGCAATCAGCCCCAGCATTTT. Translation: CASSLRTGNQPQHF.

V gene TRBV30 combines with J gene TRBJ2-5; 14 bases match TRBD2. With 0 bases clipped from V and 5 bases from J, the junction kept 2 bases outside the gene matches. Germline CDR1 GTSNPN, CDR2 SVGIG (reference sequence). There are 15 residues in the CDR3. The CDR3 sequence is CAWSVRTSGGETQYF. The CDR3 bases are TGTGCCTGGAGTGTACGGACTAGCGGGGGGGAGACCCAGTACTTC.

This rearrangement joins TRBV10-1 to TRBJ1-5; possible D gene TRBD1, 6 bases. The germline gives CDR1 WNHNN, CDR2 SYGVQD (reference sequence). Between the trimmed V and J ends, which lost 3 bases and 1 base, there was a span of 13 bases. The CDR3 is made up of 16 amino acids. CDR3 sequence: CASSDYYRASNQPQHF. Written as DNA, the CDR3 is TGCGCCAGCAGTGACTATTACAGGGCGAGCAATCAGCCCCAGCATTTT.

CDR3 region: CASSPGGGHGYTF. CDR3 bases: TGTGCCAGCAGCCCCGGGGGAGGGCATGGCTACACCTTC. This sequence joins TRBV7-9 and TRBJ1-2; the D gene is possibly TRBD1 (5 bases). This CDR3 comprises 13 residues. Trimming left V 5 bases short and J 6 bases short, with 13 bases between. From germline, CDR1 is SEHNR and CDR2 FQNEAQ (reference sequence). The full variable domain, completed using reference TRBV7-9 and TRBJ1-2, is DTGVSQNPRHKITKRGQNVTFRCDPISEHNRLYWYRQTLGQGPEFLTYFQNEAQLEKSRLLSDRFSAERPKGSFSTLEIQRTEQGDSAMYLCASSPGGGHGYTFGSGTRLTVV.

This sequence joins TRBV7-2 and TRBJ1-5; maybe TRBD1 (5 bases). Germline V gene lookup returns CDR1 SGHTA and CDR2 FQGNSA. V shed 1 base and J shed 6 bases, with 7 bases lying between them. The length of the CDR3 is 13 residues. The CDR3 DNA reads TGTGCCAGCAGCTTAGAGGGGATTCAGCCCCAGCATTTT. Encoded protein: CASSLEGIQPQHF.

The chain recombines TRBV5-1 with TRBJ2-2; 7 bases are shared with TRBD2. Trimming removed 1 base from V and 3 bases from J; junction bases left unmatched: 3. Germline CDR1 is SGHRS and CDR2 is YFSETQ. This CDR3 is 15 amino acids long. For the CDR3, the DNA is TGCGCCAGCAGCTTGATACGGGAGGACACCGGGGAGCTGTTTTTT. As protein: CASSLIREDTGELFF.

V is TRBV2 and J is TRBJ2-1; D possibly corresponds to TRBD2 (5 bases). The CDR3 loop spans 15 amino acids. Trimming removed 4 bases from V and 4 bases from J, with 14 bases in between. Germline values: CDR1 SNHLY, CDR2 FYNNEI. Written as DNA, the CDR3 is TGTGCCAGCAGTGTAACCACTAGTCTATACAATGAGCAGTTCTTC. Protein sequence: CASSVTTSLYNEQFF.

This sequence joins TRBV4-3 and TRBJ2-3, with D maybe TRBD2 (6 bases). The V and J ends lost 8 bases and 2 bases respectively, with 14 bases between them. The CDR3 is made up of 14 amino acids. Per the germline V gene, CDR1 is LGHNA and CDR2 is YSLEER. The CDR3 DNA sequence: TGCGCCAGCTCCCGGGACTCGTTCACAGATACGCAGTATTTT. This gives the protein CASSRDSFTDTQYF.

The chain recombines TRBV5-1 with TRBJ2-1, with 10 bases identical to TRBD2. This CDR3 is built from 16 residues. Germline lookup yields CDR1 SGHRS and CDR2 YFSETQ. The V segment lost 0 bases and the J segment 7 bases; nucleotides outside the gene matches: 7. CDR3 residues: CASSLAGLAGVNEQFF. The CDR3 bases are TGCGCCAGCAGCTTGGCCGGGCTAGCGGGAGTAAATGAGCAGTTCTTC. The full variable domain, rest sourced from reference TRBV5-1 and TRBJ2-1, is KAGVTQTPRYLIKTRGQQVTLSCSPISGHRSVSWYQQTPGQGLQFLFEYFSETQRNKGNFPGRFSGRQFSNSRSEMNVSTLELGDSALYLCASSLAGLAGVNEQFFGPGTRLTVL.

The rearrangement joins TRBV28 to TRBJ2-7, with TRBD2 matching 9 bases. Germline trimming cut 1 base from V and 5 bases from J; bases unmatched to any gene: 6. This CDR3 spans 15 amino acids. Germline V CDR1 and CDR2: MDHEN, SYDVKM. The CDR3 protein is CASSLYGGRANEQYF. The DNA of the CDR3 is TGTGCCAGCAGTTTATACGGCGGGAGGGCCAACGAGCAGTACTTC. Using reference TRBV28 and TRBJ2-7 for the parts outside the CDR3, the full variable domain is DVKVTQSSRYLVKRTGEKVFLECVQDMDHENMFWYRQDPGLGLRLIYFSYDVKMKEKGDIPEGYSVSREKKERFSLILESASTNQTSMYLCASSLYGGRANEQYFGPGTRLTVT.

The chain combines TRBV5-1 with TRBJ2-5, with D unclear. Trimming took off 0 bases at V and 7 bases at J, with 7 bases between the two ends. The CDR3 totals 12 residues. Per germline, CDR1 SGHRS and CDR2 YFSETQ. As DNA, the CDR3 is TGCGCCAGCAGCTTGGAAGGCGGGACCCAGTACTTC. This encodes CASSLEGGTQYF.

The CDR3 loop reads CAWRSTGGSYGYTF. The CDR3 DNA reads TGTGCCTGGAGGTCAACAGGAGGGAGCTATGGCTACACCTTC. The J gene is TRBJ1-2, the V gene TRBV30, with a possible D match to TRBD1 (5 bases). V was shortened by 3 bases and J by 4 bases, with 15 bases between the two germline ends. The CDR3 is 14 residues long. Germline CDR1 reads GTSNPN; CDR2 reads SVGIG (reference sequence).

The V gene is TRBV28, the J gene TRBJ2-7; maybe TRBD1 (6 bases). CDR1 and CDR2 from the germline V gene are MDHEN and SYDVKM. The V end lost 4 bases, the J end lost 3 bases, and 16 bases lay between the germline ends. This CDR3 comprises 15 residues. The CDR3 is CASSSTGSRNYEQYF. Here the CDR3 DNA reads TGTGCCAGCAGTTCCACAGGGTCACGGAACTACGAGCAGTACTTC.

This clone was seen a handful of times. This chain uses TRBV7-9 with TRBJ2-7, with D possibly TRBD1 on 6 matching bases. V shed 2 bases and J shed 2 bases, with 7 bases lying between them. Germline V gives CDR1 SEHNR, CDR2 FQNEAQ (reference sequence). This CDR3 is built from 13 residues. This CDR3 is CASSLRTAYEQYF. The CDR3 coding sequence is TGTGCCAGCAGCTTAAGGACAGCCTACGAGCAGTACTTC. Complete variable domain (other parts from reference TRBV7-9 and TRBJ2-7): DTGVSQNPRHKITKRGQNVTFRCDPISEHNRLYWYRQTLGQGPEFLTYFQNEAQLEKSRLLSDRFSAERPKGSFSTLEIQRTEQGDSAMYLCASSLRTAYEQYFGPGTRLTVT.

The chain combines TRBV21-1 with TRBJ1-5. TRBV21-1 is assigned pseudogene status. CDR3 length equals 16 residues. CDR3 DNA: TGTGCCAGCAGCACCTGCCGGAGGACGGGTAATCAGCCCCAGCATTTT. This sequence encodes CASSTCRRTGNQPQHF.

This rearrangement joins TRBV2 to TRBJ2-7; D might be TRBD1 (6 bases). CDR3 length: 14 amino acids. The V gene lost 7 bases and the J gene lost 2 bases, with 15 bases spanning the gap. The germline gives CDR1 SNHLY, CDR2 FYNNEI. CDR3 residues: CASMGRGETYEQYF. The CDR3 DNA reads TGTGCCAGCATGGGCAGGGGAGAAACCTACGAGCAGTACTTC.

CDR3 coding DNA: TGCGCCAGCAGCAAGCCGTCTAGCGGGGGGGACAATGAGCAGTTCTTC. This translates into CASSKPSSGGDNEQFF. The chain is built from TRBV5-1 and TRBJ2-1, with 12 bases lining up with TRBD2. Germline V gives CDR1 SGHRS, CDR2 YFSETQ. There are 16 residues in the CDR3. J was trimmed by 5 bases and V by 4 bases; bases with no gene match: 7.